Detailed here is one T cell receptor (beta chain). Its antigen specificity is not known. Base quality data are lacking; no much larger clone is found one base away. The same CDR3 can be traced to other DNA sequences in this sample. This specimen belongs to a study of cytotoxic CD8 clonotypes in ibrutinib-treated CLL (dated by TCRdb to the early 2020s). Turning to the overall study: The cohort included some 14 treatment-naive and some 10 relapsed/refractory patients; around 18 were IGHV unmutated. Partial responses were observed in approximately 24 patients and complete responses in 2; after a median follow-up of roughly 62 months, remission was maintained in 15 or so patients and progression was observed in approximately 12. Samples at response were collected after a median of about 11 months of treatment, with a range of roughly 6 to 36 months. On average, each sample yielded 270,000 or so productive templates and about 100,000 productive rearrangements. Longitudinal samples were available for about 30% of the 86 trial participants. Cryopreserved peripheral blood mononuclear cells were obtained prior to treatment, at the time of response, and at either disease progression or sustained remission. Every remission and progressive disease sample was obtained while ibrutinib was still being received by the patients.

At the junction V is shortened by 5 bases and J by 4 bases; bases outside the gene matches: 2. CDR1 and CDR2 are drawn from the germline V gene (reference sequence): MNHNY, SVGAGI. The CDR3 contains 14 residues, cysteine and phenylalanine counted. Of all the DNA, just the CDR3 is kept, 42 bases in frame from base 1. The goal of deep resolution MiSeq sequencing was a depth between 1 in 1 million and 1 in 200,000 T cells, and coverage averaged 10x per clonotype. The immunoSEQ hsTCRB Kit was used to generate the TCR beta libraries. Concerning the study's data processing: The data were analyzed with ImmunoSEQ Analyzer and ImmunoSEQ Data Assistant, and V, D and J gene assignments followed IMGT definitions. Clonality, with values ranging from 0 to 1, was calculated as one minus the normalized Shannon entropy of productive rearrangement frequencies. Public clonotype analysis was restricted to overrepresented clonotypes comprising at least 0.05% of each patient's repertoire. About a dozen age-matched healthy donor repertoires from immuneACCESS were used as controls for clonality. TCRdb took over this immuneACCESS table, retaining in-frame rearrangements with V and J assigned. Such tables are incomplete; in checked studies, under half of the missing clones stem from an unresolved V gene, and the remainder is unexplained. Clone size and V and J calls were adopted from that table, with D and trimming inferred from the DNA. This sample lists roughly 110,000 clones; approximately 56% were detected once. 37% of the sample comes from the top ten.

What the work shows at the level of the full study, not this receptor alone: At ibrutinib response clonality went up, during sustained remission it held steady, and at progression it dropped back toward baseline. Baseline clonality was found to be higher than that of age-matched healthy donors and was strongly correlated with circulating CD8+ T-cell counts. Sampling times were not matched between patients in sustained remission and patients whose disease was progressing, and lymph node repertoires were not examined. Public clonotypes were rare and either contracted or stayed stable during treatment, and the rise in clonality at ibrutinib response reflected the expansion of private clonotypes.

The time point label, read with the paper, signifies: around 2 years on ibrutinib. For TCR beta library preparation, around 2 micrograms of genomic DNA were isolated from cryopreserved PBMCs. High-throughput TCR beta sequencing was performed on longitudinal blood samples from CLL patients receiving ibrutinib monotherapy. The patients took part in an open-label, single-center phase 2 trial of ibrutinib monotherapy. The sample consisted of PBMCs, taken after 24 months of ibrutinib treatment. The V and J genes are TRBV6-6 and TRBJ1-4, with TRBD1 matching 9 junction bases. This TCR was sampled from a human donor with chronic lymphocytic leukemia. This receptor carries the CDR3 CASSRGQGNEKLFF. In nucleotide form, the sequence is TGTGCCAGCAGTCGGGGACAGGGTAATGAAAAACTGTTTTTT.